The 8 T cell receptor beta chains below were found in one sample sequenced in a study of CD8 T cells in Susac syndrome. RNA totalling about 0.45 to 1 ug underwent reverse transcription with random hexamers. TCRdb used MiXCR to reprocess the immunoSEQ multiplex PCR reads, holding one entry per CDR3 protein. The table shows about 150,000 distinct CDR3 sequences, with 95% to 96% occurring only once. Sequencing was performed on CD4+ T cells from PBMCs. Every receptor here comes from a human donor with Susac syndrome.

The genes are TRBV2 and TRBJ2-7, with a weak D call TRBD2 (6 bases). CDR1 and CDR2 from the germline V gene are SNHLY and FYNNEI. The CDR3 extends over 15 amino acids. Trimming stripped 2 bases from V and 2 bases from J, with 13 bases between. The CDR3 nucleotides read TGTGCCAGCAGTGAAACGGGGGTCGCGGCCTACGAGCAGTACTTC. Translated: CASSETGVAAYEQYF.

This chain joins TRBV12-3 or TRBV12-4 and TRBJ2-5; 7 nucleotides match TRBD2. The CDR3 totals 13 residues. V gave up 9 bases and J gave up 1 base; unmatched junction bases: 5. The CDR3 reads CASQTSSQETQYF. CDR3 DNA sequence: TGTGCCAGTCAGACTAGCTCCCAAGAGACCCAGTACTTC.

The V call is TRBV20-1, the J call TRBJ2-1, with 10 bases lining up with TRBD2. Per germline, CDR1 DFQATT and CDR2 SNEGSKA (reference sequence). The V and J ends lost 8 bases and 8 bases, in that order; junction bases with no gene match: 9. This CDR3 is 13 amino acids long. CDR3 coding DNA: TGCAGTCCCTCGAGCGGGAGGGTCTATGAGCAGTTCTTC. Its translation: CSPSSGRVYEQFF.

The CDR3 is CAWSPGTLSTDTQYF. DNA for the CDR3: TGTGCCTGGAGCCCCGGGACACTTAGCACAGATACGCAGTATTTT. The chain carries TRBV30 and TRBJ2-3; tentatively, D is TRBD1 (6 bases). The V gene's germline CDR1 is GTSNPN and CDR2 SVGIG (reference sequence). This CDR3 has 15 amino acids. The germline V and J ends were trimmed by 3 bases and 0 bases, with 13 bases remaining between them.

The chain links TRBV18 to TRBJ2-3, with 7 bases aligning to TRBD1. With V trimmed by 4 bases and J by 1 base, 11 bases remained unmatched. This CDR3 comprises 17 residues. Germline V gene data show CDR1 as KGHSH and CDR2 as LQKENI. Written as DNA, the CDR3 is TGTGCCAGCTCACGCTCAAGCCCAGACAGGGGCACAGATACGCAGTATTTT. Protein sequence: CASSRSSPDRGTDTQYF.

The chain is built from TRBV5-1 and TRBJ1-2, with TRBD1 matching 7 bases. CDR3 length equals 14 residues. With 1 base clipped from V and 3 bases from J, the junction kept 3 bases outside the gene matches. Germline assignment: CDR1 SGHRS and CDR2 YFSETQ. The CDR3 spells CASSLQGGDYGYTF. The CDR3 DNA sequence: TGCGCCAGCAGCTTGCAGGGGGGTGACTATGGCTACACCTTC.

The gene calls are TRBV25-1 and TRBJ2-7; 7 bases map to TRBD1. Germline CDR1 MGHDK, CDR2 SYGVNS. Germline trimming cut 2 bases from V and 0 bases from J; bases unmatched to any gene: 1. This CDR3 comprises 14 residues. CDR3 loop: CASSEGQASYEQYF. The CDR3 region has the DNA TGTGCCAGCAGTGAAGGACAGGCCTCCTACGAGCAGTACTTC.

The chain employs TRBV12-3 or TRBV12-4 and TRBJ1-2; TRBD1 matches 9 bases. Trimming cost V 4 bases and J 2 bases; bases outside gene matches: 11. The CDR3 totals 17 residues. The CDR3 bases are TGTGCCAGCAGTTCTGGGACAGGGATTGGGTGGAACTATGGCTACACCTTC. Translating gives CASSSGTGIGWNYGYTF.